This TCR beta chain was sequenced in a study of cytomegalovirus exposure and HLA in healthy donors. The germline V gene encodes CDR1 SQVTM and CDR2 ANQGSEA. V was trimmed by 7 bases and J by 1 base, leaving 14 bases between them. CDR3 size: 14 residues. Assay: immunoSEQ multiplex PCR; the TCRdb copy retains only in-frame clones and omits some. The sample holds hundreds of thousands of clones, just over 85% seen once. A word on this clone: Its target is not known.

The study's findings and limits: Rarity held for most TCR sequences, but there were some public TCRs that occurred in many donors. The study designated fewer than 200 TCR beta chains cytomegalovirus-associated. CMV antigen specificity was confirmed in vitro for a few CMV-associated chains.

This TCR was recovered from a woman younger than 30 in good health and CMV-seronegative. This chain uses TRBV29-1 with TRBJ1-3; the D gene is possibly TRBD1 (5 bases). The sample was PBMCs. The CDR3: CSGMTAFSGNTIYF. The CDR3, as DNA: TGCAGCGGGATGACAGCTTTTTCTGGAAACACCATATATTTT.